One T cell receptor beta chain is described in this entry. There is no known antigen for this receptor. Base qualities were left out, and no much larger clone turns up one base away. The collaborating institutions used their own protocols to collect whole blood in K2EDTA tubes. For TCRbeta analysis, collaborators shipped samples as frozen whole blood, isolated PBMCs, or DNA extracted from either of those sample types. From the germline V gene, CDR1 is MDHEN and CDR2 is SYDVKM. Counted from cysteine to phenylalanine, this CDR3 has 17 amino acids. Only CDR3 DNA is held: 51 bases, read in frame from base 1. V and J are trimmed by 5 bases and 3 bases, and the gene matches miss 12 bases of the junction. TCRbeta CDR3 regions were amplified from genomic DNA by means of the immunoSEQ Assay, a bias-controlled multiplex PCR. Under the source paper's analysis protocol: The number of nucleated cells in each sample was estimated by amplification of reference gene primers within the assay. To quantify the absolute abundance of each unique TCRbeta CDR3 rearrangement, sequence reads were collapsed and filtered. Productive Simpson clonality was computed per sample as the square root of Simpson's diversity index over productive rearrangements. What TCRdb holds here is the immuneACCESS table cut down to in-frame rearrangements. Part of the clones is not present; checked against another copy, under half of the missing clones reflect an unresolved V gene, and the others are unexplained. The D gene and trimming were derived from the DNA, and the V and J assignments and clone size from that table. In this sample the table shows approximately 280,000 clones, 70% to 90% of which occur a single time. Approximately 10% of the sample belongs to the ten largest clones.

This record belongs to a study of blood T cell repertoires in COVID-19 (dated by TCRdb to 2020 to 2022). Regarding the research as a whole: Samples from collaborators originated in the United States, Italy and Spain and spanned both the acute and convalescent phases of COVID-19. A de-identified subject ID, COVID-19 status, age in years and sex were almost always included in the sample metadata. The repertoires were made available in a free public database intended to serve as a resource for research on the immune response to SARS-CoV-2. The material from the prospective study consisted of cDNA or gDNA derived from T cells, B-cell-depleted T cells, or PBMCs. The samples were drawn from the first 160 participants of the ongoing ImmuneRACE study and from some 1,300 subjects provided by 6 global collaborators. Where available, HLA class I and class II types were taken from metadata supplied by the sample provider and were not determined by assay-based typing. Deeply sampled blood TCRbeta repertoires from subjects exposed to, actively infected with, or recovered from COVID-19 were included in the dataset.

The research as a whole found: How much clinical and demographic metadata was included differed by source and by participant, and the metadata was provided uncurated.

Sequencing was carried out using peripheral blood. The chain links TRBV28 with TRBJ1-1, and 10 bases in between align with TRBD1. The clonotype was recovered from a woman in her 70s with acute or convalescent COVID-19. The CDR3 protein is CASSAPGDRGRDTEAFF. The DNA sequence follows: TGTGCCAGCAGTGCTCCGGGGGACAGGGGACGAGACACTGAAGCTTTCTTT.